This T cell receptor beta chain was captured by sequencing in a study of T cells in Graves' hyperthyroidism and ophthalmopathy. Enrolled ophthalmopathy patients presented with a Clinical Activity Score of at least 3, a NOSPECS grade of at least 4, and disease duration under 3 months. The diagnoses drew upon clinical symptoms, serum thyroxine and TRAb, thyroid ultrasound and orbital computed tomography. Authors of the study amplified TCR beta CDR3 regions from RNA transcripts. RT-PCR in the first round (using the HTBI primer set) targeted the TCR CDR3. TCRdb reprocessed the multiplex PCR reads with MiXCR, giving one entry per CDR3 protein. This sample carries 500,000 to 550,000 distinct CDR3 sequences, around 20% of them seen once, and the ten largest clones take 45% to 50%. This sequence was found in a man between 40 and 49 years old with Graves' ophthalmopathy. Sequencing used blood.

The CDR3 protein is CASSLAATFSGNTIYF. In nucleotides, the CDR3 is TGCGCCAGCAGCTTGGCCGCGACATTCTCTGGAAACACCATATATTTT. This chain connects TRBV5-1 to TRBJ1-3, with no clear D. Germline assignment: CDR1 SGHRS and CDR2 YFSETQ. The CDR3 spans 16 residues. Trimming took 0 bases from V and 0 from J, leaving 10 bases between them.